The sequence of this TCR beta chain was determined in a study of CD8 T cells in ankylosing spondylitis. This clonotype was seen a few times. As yet, its antigen is unknown. Whole-study results and caveats: Some of the motif variants had earlier been found in reactive arthritis patients' fluid and blood. Disease-linked clones bore a CD8+ phenotype, appearing relatively rarely in peripheral blood.

Quantitative 5'-RACE with molecular barcodes generated TCR beta libraries. TCRdb fed the 5' RACE reads into MiXCR, producing one record per CDR3 protein. The sample includes fewer than 250,000 distinct CDR3 sequences, about 10% of them seen just once. The sample comprised blood, either unsorted or a sorted T cell fraction (not recorded which). This TCR was sampled from a male donor with ankylosing spondylitis or in good health (not recorded which).

In DNA, the CDR3 is TGCAGCGTGGGACAGGGGGCCCCTGAAGCTTTCTTT. It specifies CSVGQGAPEAFF. The chain couples TRBV29-1 to TRBJ1-1; 12 bases fit TRBD1. Germline V gene data show CDR1 as SQVTM and CDR2 as ANQGSEA. The CDR3 is 12 amino acids. V shed 6 bases and J 6 bases; nucleotides not matched to a gene: 2.